This T cell receptor beta chain comes out of a study of human T cells and chemical hapten exposure. Sample time point: pre-sensitization, week 0. Treatment noted: therapeutic diphenylcyclopropenone sensitization with weekly scalp DPC. In germline, CDR1 is SGHTA, CDR2 FQGNSA. V was pared by 1 base and J by 1 base, with 11 bases between. CDR3 length: 16 residues. TCRdb processed the RACE reads anew with MiXCR; each CDR3 protein has one entry. The table shows around 300,000 distinct CDR3 sequences, with about 5.4% occurring only once. This clonotype has a count of ten or more. The specimen comprised whole blood, sampled in connection with sensitization to the hapten diphenylcyclopropenone (DPC). This clonotype was sampled from a woman under 30 with alopecia areata. Some clones in this sample may be carry-over from other donors' samples. The chain is built from TRBV7-2 and TRBJ2-4; weak D call: TRBD2 (5 bases). The CDR3 reads CASSLVGKRAKNIQYF. CDR3 DNA sequence: TGTGCCAGCAGCTTAGTGGGGAAGCGGGCCAAAAACATTCAGTACTTC.